Below, one TCR beta chain is given with its context. This sample was taken from a study of blood T cell repertoires in COVID-19. Assay: immunoSEQ multiplex PCR; the TCRdb copy retains only in-frame clones and omits some. The sample holds fewer than 200,000 clones, approximately 80% seen once. Trimming removed 5 bases at V and 11 bases at J, with 19 bases between. The CDR3 spans 13 residues. Germline V gene sequence: CDR1 GTSNPN, CDR2 SVGIG (reference sequence). The chain links TRBV30 to TRBJ1-5, with a possible D match to TRBD1 (6 bases). Sequencing was carried out using peripheral blood. The clonotype was recovered from a woman of 80 years or more with acute or convalescent COVID-19. CDR3 sequence (DNA): TGTGCCTGGTCACAGGGACCCGCGTTAGCCCAGCATTTT. It specifies CAWSQGPALAQHF. Variable domain in full (rest from reference TRBV30 and TRBJ1-5): SQTIHQWPATLVQPVGSPLSLECTVEGTSNPNLYWYRQAAGRGLQLLFYSVGIGQISSEVPQNLSASRPQDRQFILSSKKLLLSDSGFYLCAWSQGPALAQHFGDGTRLSIL.